The following is a TCR beta chain sequence with its context. Its recognized antigen is unknown. No much larger clone is present one base from it, and per-base qualities are unavailable. Library construction relied on the immunoSEQ multiplex PCR assay. TCRdb holds this immuneACCESS table with in-frame rearrangements only. Some clones are missing; in checked studies, unresolved V genes explain under half, and the rest has no known cause. Recorded for this sample are around 40,000 clones; about 95% of them occurred a single time. About 1.6% of the sample lies in the top ten. These data originate in a study of preoperative IRX-2 immunotherapy in early breast cancer (dated by TCRdb to between 2018 and 2021). From the cysteine up to the phenylalanine, the CDR3 has a length of 11 residues. Left in the record is the CDR3 DNA by itself, 33 bases read in frame from the first base. Trimming costs V 6 bases and J 9 bases, and their ends lie 11 bases apart. The CDR1 and CDR2 encoded by the germline V gene are MDHEN and SYDVKM.

The treatment or condition label corresponds to: preoperative locoregional IRX-2 cytokine immunotherapy. The samples were obtained from a phase Ib study that tested preoperative, locoregional IRX-2 cytokine immunotherapy designed to prime immune responses. Before surgery, IRX-2 was given to the donors, who were patients with early-stage breast cancer. The input for sequencing was tumor tissue, taken after IRX-2 immunotherapy. The chain couples TRBV28 to TRBJ1-2; tentative D gene TRBD1, with 6 bases matching. This sequence originates from a human donor with breast cancer. In nucleotide form, the sequence is TGTGCCAGCAGCCCCCGGGACAGCTACACCTTC. This encodes CASSPRDSYTF.